This T cell receptor (beta chain) was identified in a study of shared clonotypes between healthy human individuals. Splitting of CD4+ cells produced CD45RA+ naive and CD45RA-negative memory subsets. Clones were read by immunoSEQ multiplex PCR, and TCRdb kept only the in-frame ones, dropping some. Among roughly 2.2 million clones listed, 85% to 95% were seen once. Germline lookup yields CDR1 SNHLY and CDR2 FYNNEI. This CDR3 spans 13 amino acids. The V end lost 3 bases, the J end lost 4 bases, and 7 bases lay between the germline ends. This clonotype originated in a man between 18 and 29 years old in good health. Some clones in this sample may be carry-over from other donors' samples. Sequenced material: naive CD4+ T cells from PBMCs. Subset described: CD45RA+ positively selected. The chain couples TRBV2 to TRBJ2-1; D call uncertain. This CDR3 reads CASSENLYNEQFF. In DNA, the CDR3 is TGTGCCAGCAGTGAGAACTTATACAATGAGCAGTTCTTC.